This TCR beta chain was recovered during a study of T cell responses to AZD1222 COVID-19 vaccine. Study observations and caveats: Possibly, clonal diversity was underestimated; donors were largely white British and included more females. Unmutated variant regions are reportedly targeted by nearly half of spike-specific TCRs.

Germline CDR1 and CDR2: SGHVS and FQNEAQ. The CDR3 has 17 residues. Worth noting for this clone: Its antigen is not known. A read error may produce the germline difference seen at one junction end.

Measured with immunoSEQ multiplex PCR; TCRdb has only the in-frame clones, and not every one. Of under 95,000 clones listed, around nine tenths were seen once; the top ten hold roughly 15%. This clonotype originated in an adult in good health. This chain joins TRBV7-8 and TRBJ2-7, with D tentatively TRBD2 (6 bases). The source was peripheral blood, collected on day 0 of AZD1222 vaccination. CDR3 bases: TGTGCCAGCAGTTTAGCCGCGGGTGGGAGGTCGTTCTACGAGCAGTACTTC. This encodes CASSLAAGGRSFYEQYF. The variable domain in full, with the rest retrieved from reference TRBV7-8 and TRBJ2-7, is GAGVSQSPRYKVAKRGQDVALRCDPISGHVSLFWYQQALGQGPEFLTYFQNEAQLDKSGLPSDRFFAERPEGSVSTLKIQRTQQEDSAVYLCASSLAAGGRSFYEQYFGPGTRLTVT.